Below, 30 T cell receptor beta chains from the same sample are listed, as sequenced in a study of T cell responses to AZD1222 COVID-19 vaccine (dated by TCRdb to the early 2020s). The time point label on this specimen signifies: about 28 days (+/-7) after the second vaccine dose. Library construction relied on the immunoSEQ multiplex PCR assay. Held by TCRdb, this immuneACCESS table contains in-frame sequences only and omits some clones. Under half of the omission traces to an unresolved V gene where checked; the cause of the rest is unknown. This sample is represented by about 120,000 clones; 70% to 90% of them were singletons. 2.5% to 3.5% of the sample is held by the ten biggest clonotypes. The specimen was peripheral blood, collected 28 days after the second AZD1222 dose. These receptors all stem from an adult who received the AZD1222 COVID-19 vaccine.

This clone was seen a handful of times. The V and J genes are TRBV28 and TRBJ1-6; D remains unclear. CDR3 size: 14 residues. V was cut by 2 bases and J by 5 bases, with 7 bases left in between. Germline loops: CDR1 MDHEN, CDR2 SYDVKM. DNA for the CDR3: TGTGCCAGCAGTTTAATTGAGGATAATTCACCCCTCCACTTT. Protein: CASSLIEDNSPLHF.

V usage is TRBV30 and J usage is TRBJ2-7; possibly TRBD1 for D (5 bases). The CDR3 is 12 amino acids. Germline-derived CDR1 and CDR2 are GTSNPN and SVGIG (reference sequence). V was trimmed by 3 bases and J by 4 bases, leaving 10 bases between them. The CDR3 is CAWSTTAYEQYF. CDR3 bases: TGTGCCTGGAGCACGACAGCATACGAGCAGTACTTC.

J is TRBJ1-5 and V is TRBV6-5; D is uncertain. Germline CDR1 MNHEY, CDR2 SVGAGI. Trimming removed 0 bases from V and 8 bases from J, with 8 bases in between. The CDR3 extends over 13 amino acids. The CDR3 nucleotides are TGTGCCAGCAGTTACTCAGTCAGTAAGCCCCAGCATTTT. Its translation: CASSYSVSKPQHF.

V gene TRBV30 combines with J gene TRBJ2-3; 10 nucleotides line up with TRBD2. This CDR3 contains 15 residues. The V segment lost 0 bases and the J segment 0 bases; nucleotides outside the gene matches: 0. The germline CDR1 and CDR2 sequences are GTSNPN and SVGIG (reference sequence). The CDR3, as DNA: TGTGCCTGGAGTGTACTAGCGGGGAGCACAGATACGCAGTATTTT. It codes for CAWSVLAGSTDTQYF.

The V gene is TRBV6-6, the J gene TRBJ1-1; TRBD1 agrees at 9 bases. The V segment lost 5 bases and the J segment 11 bases; nucleotides outside the gene matches: 3. The CDR3 has 11 residues. The germline V gene has CDR1 MNHNY and CDR2 SVGAGI (reference sequence). The DNA of the CDR3 is TGTGCCAGCAGTAGGACAGGGGACGCTTTCTTT. Its translation: CASSRTGDAFF.

The V and J genes are TRBV30 and TRBJ1-1, with 9 bases aligning to TRBD1. V was pared by 1 base and J by 5 bases, with 5 bases of the junction left unmatched. Germline lookup yields CDR1 GTSNPN and CDR2 SVGIG (reference sequence). CDR3 length: 14 amino acids. The CDR3 region has the DNA TGTGCCTGGAGTGGGGGACAGGGACGAACTGAAGCTTTCTTT. It translates to CAWSGGQGRTEAFF.

This clone came up a few times. CDR3 region: CASSVGVGGYTF. The CDR3 nucleotides read TGTGCCAGCAGTGTAGGGGTCGGTGGCTACACCTTC. V gene TRBV2 combines with J gene TRBJ1-2; D may be TRBD1 (5 bases). Trimming stripped 4 bases from V and 7 bases from J, with 10 bases between. The germline V gene has CDR1 SNHLY and CDR2 FYNNEI. The length of the CDR3 is 12 residues.

V is TRBV9 and J is TRBJ2-7; D tentatively reads TRBD1 or TRBD2 (5 bases each). This CDR3 contains 16 residues. V lost 0 bases to trimming and J lost 5 bases, with 18 bases between them. The germline V gene encodes CDR1 SGDLS and CDR2 YYNGEE. The CDR3 sequence is CASSVGLGTQVHEQYF. The CDR3, as DNA: TGTGCCAGCAGCGTAGGCTTGGGGACCCAGGTCCACGAGCAGTACTTC.

CDR3 region: CASSRTQGYEQYF. In nucleotides, the CDR3 is TGTGCCAGCAGTCGGACCCAGGGCTACGAGCAGTACTTC. The rearrangement joins TRBV3-1 (or the pseudogene TRBV3-2) to TRBJ2-7; D may be TRBD1 (5 bases). Trimming took 6 bases from V and 3 from J, leaving 12 bases between them. The CDR3 contains 13 residues. Germline V gives CDR1 LGHDT, CDR2 YNNKEL (reference sequence).

This sequence joins TRBV6-2 or TRBV6-3 and TRBJ2-1; D not resolved. Trimming shortened V by 5 bases and J by 7 bases, and 9 bases separated the two germline ends. Looked up from germline, CDR1 is MNHEY and CDR2 is SVGEGT. The CDR3 consists of 12 residues. The CDR3 DNA reads as TGTGCCAGCAGTCTCTACCATAATGAGCAGTTCTTC. It is translated as CASSLYHNEQFF.

This clone was seen a single time. V and J are TRBV6-5 and TRBJ1-1, with 9 bases aligning to TRBD1. The J segment lost 6 bases and the V segment lost 7 bases, leaving 9 bases of the junction unmatched. The CDR3 is 14 amino acids. Per the germline V gene, CDR1 is MNHEY and CDR2 is SVGAGI. The CDR3 protein is CASTVGDRVAEAFF. The CDR3 DNA is TGTGCCAGCACAGTCGGGGACAGGGTCGCTGAAGCTTTCTTT.

The genes are TRBV6-1 and TRBJ1-3; D is uncertain. The V end lost 1 base, the J end lost 0 bases, and 13 bases lay between the germline ends. The CDR3 length is 17 residues. Germline V gene sequence: CDR1 MNHNS, CDR2 SASEGT. The CDR3 sequence: CASSEVNVRYSGNTIYF. In DNA form, the CDR3 reads TGTGCCAGCAGTGAAGTAAACGTACGCTACTCTGGAAACACCATATATTTT.

The chain uses TRBV7-3 and TRBJ1-5; D uncertain. CDR1 SGHTA and CDR2 FQGTGA come from the germline V gene. V gave up 3 bases and J gave up 0 bases, with 3 bases separating them. This CDR3 contains 13 residues. The CDR3, as DNA: TGTGCCAGCAGCTTTTATAGCAATCAGCCCCAGCATTTT. Its protein is CASSFYSNQPQHF.

This chain links TRBV9 with TRBJ2-4, with 7 positions matching TRBD2. The trim removed 0 bases at V and 7 bases at J, leaving 4 bases unmatched. Germline loops: CDR1 SGDLS, CDR2 YYNGEE. This CDR3 is 14 amino acids long. CDR3 nucleotides: TGTGCCAGCAGCGTAGAGGCGGGGGAGAACATTCAGTACTTC. This sequence encodes CASSVEAGENIQYF.

V usage is TRBV18 and J usage is TRBJ1-5, with 7 bases that match TRBD1. This CDR3 region has 14 residues. The V gene's germline CDR1 is KGHSH and CDR2 LQKENI. J lost 4 bases, V lost 4 bases, and 4 bases had no gene match. CDR3 loop: CASSQQGSNQPQHF. CDR3 nucleotides: TGTGCCAGCTCACAACAGGGGAGTAATCAGCCCCAGCATTTT.

The chain carries TRBV2 and TRBJ2-5; 8 positions agree with TRBD2. Germline V gene data show CDR1 as SNHLY and CDR2 as FYNNEI. The junction had 7 bases not matched to a gene; V was cut back by 2 bases and J by 5 bases. The CDR3 runs to 15 residues. CDR3 DNA sequence: TGTGCCAGCAGTGAACAACGGGGGGGGTTGGAGACCCAGTACTTC. Encoded protein: CASSEQRGGLETQYF.

This clone was detected only once. The genes are TRBV5-1 and TRBJ1-2; D not certain. Germline CDR1 reads SGHRS; CDR2 reads YFSETQ. Trimming stripped 0 bases from V and 6 bases from J, with 6 bases between. This CDR3 region has 12 residues. In DNA form, the CDR3 reads TGCGCCAGCAGCTTGGGACGGAATGGCTACACCTTC. This encodes CASSLGRNGYTF.

The gene calls are TRBV14 and TRBJ1-1; weak D call: TRBD1 (5 bases). This CDR3 has 14 amino acids. V shed 1 base and J shed 2 bases, with 8 bases lying between them. Germline V CDR1 and CDR2: SGHDN, FVKESK. CDR3 amino acids: CASSQAGPNTEAFF. DNA of the CDR3: TGTGCCAGCAGCCAAGCAGGGCCTAACACTGAAGCTTTCTTT.

CDR3 coding DNA: TGTGCCAGCAGCTTATCGGCAGGGGTTACTGAGCAGTTCTTC. It encodes CASSLSAGVTEQFF. The V call is TRBV11-2, the J call TRBJ2-1; possible D gene TRBD1, 6 bases. The V and J ends lost 2 bases and 9 bases respectively, with 14 bases between them. Looked up from germline, CDR1 is SGHAT and CDR2 is FQNNGV. The CDR3 consists of 14 residues.

The V call is TRBV18, the J call TRBJ2-7; 12 nucleotides match TRBD2. The J segment lost 5 bases and the V segment lost 5 bases, leaving 10 bases of the junction unmatched. This CDR3 has 16 amino acids. Germline loops: CDR1 KGHSH, CDR2 LQKENI. CDR3 in DNA: TGTGCCAGCTCAGAAGACCTAGCGGGGGGGCTTAACGAGCAGTACTTC. It is translated as CASSEDLAGGLNEQYF.

The chain carries TRBV19 and TRBJ2-7; no definite D call. V was trimmed by 0 bases and J by 9 bases, leaving 12 bases between them. This CDR3 has 13 amino acids. Germline values: CDR1 LNHDA, CDR2 SQIVND (reference sequence). The DNA of the CDR3 is TGTGCCAGTAGTATAGACCGGTTCGGCGGGCAGTACTTC. Encoded protein: CASSIDRFGGQYF.

This clone was detected only once. The chain couples TRBV6-6 to TRBJ1-3, with 7 bases matching TRBD1. Germline V gene lookup returns CDR1 MNHNY and CDR2 SVGAGI (reference sequence). This CDR3 has 14 residues. After removal of 6 bases from V and 2 bases from J, the junction contained 4 bases not matched to a gene. CDR3 coding DNA: TGTGCCAGCAGCCCGGACAGGACTGGAAACACCATATATTTT. This codes for CASSPDRTGNTIYF.

V is TRBV30 and J is TRBJ1-5, with D maybe TRBD1 (5 bases). The V and J ends lost 2 bases and 0 bases respectively, with 14 bases between them. The CDR3 extends over 16 amino acids. Germline CDR1 is GTSNPN and CDR2 is SVGIG (reference sequence). DNA for the CDR3: TGTGCCTGGAGTTCTTCCGGGACCTTTAGCAATCAGCCCCAGCATTTT. It specifies CAWSSSGTFSNQPQHF.

This chain uses TRBV9 with TRBJ1-1; D uncertain. The germline V gene has CDR1 SGDLS and CDR2 YYNGEE. CDR3 length equals 14 residues. The V end was cut by 4 bases, the J end by 3 bases, with 13 bases between. The CDR3 here is CASSPWRADTEAFF. The CDR3 nucleotides read TGTGCCAGCAGCCCCTGGAGGGCCGACACTGAAGCTTTCTTT.

The J gene is TRBJ2-7, the V gene TRBV18; weak D call: TRBD1 (5 bases). The germline CDR1 and CDR2 sequences are KGHSH and LQKENI. The V and J ends lost 6 bases and 3 bases respectively, with 18 bases between them. This CDR3 is built from 15 residues. The CDR3 sequence: CASSAPAGSIYEQYF. CDR3 bases: TGTGCCAGCTCTGCCCCGGCAGGGTCAATCTACGAGCAGTACTTC.

This clone was seen a handful of times. The chain is built from TRBV9 and TRBJ2-7, with TRBD2 as a possible D gene (6 bases). V was shortened by 4 bases and J by 2 bases, with 16 bases between the two germline ends. The CDR3 is 15 residues long. Germline V gene sequence: CDR1 SGDLS, CDR2 YYNGEE. The CDR3 region has the DNA TGTGCCAGCAGCCCCAAGGGGACTTTAACCTACGAGCAGTACTTC. As protein: CASSPKGTLTYEQYF.

This clone was found a few times. This sequence joins TRBV7-9 and TRBJ1-2, with D possibly being TRBD1 (5 bases). This CDR3 is 16 amino acids long. Germline V gene lookup returns CDR1 SEHNR and CDR2 FQNEAQ (reference sequence). V was clipped by 0 bases and J by 2 bases, with 13 bases between them. CDR3 in amino acids: CASSLAWVGANYGYTF. CDR3 nucleotide sequence: TGTGCCAGCAGCTTAGCCTGGGTAGGGGCAAACTATGGCTACACCTTC.

The chain joins TRBV3-1 (or the pseudogene TRBV3-2) to TRBJ1-5; TRBD1 agrees at 8 bases. The CDR3 has 18 residues. V trimming: 5 bases; J trimming: 1 base; junction bases outside the gene matches: 13. Germline CDR1 reads LGHDT; CDR2 reads YNNKEL (reference sequence). CDR3 protein: CASSGTGKPWHSNQPQHF. Here the CDR3 DNA reads TGTGCCAGCAGCGGGACAGGAAAGCCATGGCACAGCAATCAGCCCCAGCATTTT.

The rearrangement uses TRBV30 and TRBJ1-6, with 9 nucleotides matching TRBD1. The CDR3 length is 20 residues. J lost 0 bases, V lost 3 bases, and 15 bases had no gene match. Germline values: CDR1 GTSNPN, CDR2 SVGIG (reference sequence). CDR3 in amino acids: CAWSRTTGGLPSSYNSPLHF. CDR3 nucleotide sequence: TGTGCCTGGAGCCGCACTACAGGGGGCTTACCGAGCTCCTATAATTCACCCCTCCACTTT.

This clone was recorded only once. J is TRBJ1-2 and V is TRBV11-2; TRBD1 agrees at 7 bases. Trimming removed 7 bases from V and 2 bases from J; junction bases left unmatched: 7. CDR1 and CDR2 (germline): SGHAT, FQNNGV. CDR3 length: 14 residues. CDR3 in amino acids: CASTNQTGNYGYTF. The DNA of the CDR3 is TGTGCCAGCACCAATCAGACAGGGAACTATGGCTACACCTTC.